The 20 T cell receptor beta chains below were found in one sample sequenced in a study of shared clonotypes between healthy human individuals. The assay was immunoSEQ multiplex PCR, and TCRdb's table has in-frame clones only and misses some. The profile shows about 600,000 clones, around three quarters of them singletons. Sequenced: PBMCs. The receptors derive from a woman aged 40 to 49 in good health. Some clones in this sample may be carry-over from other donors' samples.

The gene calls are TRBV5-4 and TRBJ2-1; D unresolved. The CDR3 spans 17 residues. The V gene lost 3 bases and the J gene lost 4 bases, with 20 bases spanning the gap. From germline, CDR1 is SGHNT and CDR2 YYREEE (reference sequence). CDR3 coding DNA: TGTGCCAGCAGCTACTATCTTCTGGTACAGCCTTACAATGAGCAGTTCTTC. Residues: CASSYYLLVQPYNEQFF. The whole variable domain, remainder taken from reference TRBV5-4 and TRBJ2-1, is ETGVTQSPTHLIKTRGQQVTLRCSSQSGHNTVSWYQQALGQGPQFIFQYYREEENGRGNFPPRFSGLQFPNYSSELNVNALELDDSALYLCASSYYLLVQPYNEQFFGPGTRLTVL.

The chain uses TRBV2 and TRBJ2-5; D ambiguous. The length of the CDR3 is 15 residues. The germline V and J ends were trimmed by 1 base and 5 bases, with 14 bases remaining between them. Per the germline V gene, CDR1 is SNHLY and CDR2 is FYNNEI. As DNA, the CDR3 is TGTGCCAGCAGTGAAGATCGGCTTAGTATGGAGACCCAGTACTTC. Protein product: CASSEDRLSMETQYF.

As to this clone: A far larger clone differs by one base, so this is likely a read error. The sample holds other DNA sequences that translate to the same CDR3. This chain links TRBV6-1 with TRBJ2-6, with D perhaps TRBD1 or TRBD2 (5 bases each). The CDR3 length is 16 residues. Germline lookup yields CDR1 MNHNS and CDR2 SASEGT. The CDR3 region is CASSELDFSGANVPTF. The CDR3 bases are TGTGCCAGCAGTGAATTGGACTTCTCTGGGGCCAACGTCCCGACTTTC.

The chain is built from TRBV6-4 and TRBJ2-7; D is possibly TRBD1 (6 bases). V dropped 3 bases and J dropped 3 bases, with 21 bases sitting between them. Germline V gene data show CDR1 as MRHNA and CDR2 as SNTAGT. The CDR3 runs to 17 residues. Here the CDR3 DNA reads TGTGCCAGCAGTGATACCCAACACAGGGAGAACTGCTACGAGCAGTACTTC. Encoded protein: CASSDTQHRENCYEQYF.

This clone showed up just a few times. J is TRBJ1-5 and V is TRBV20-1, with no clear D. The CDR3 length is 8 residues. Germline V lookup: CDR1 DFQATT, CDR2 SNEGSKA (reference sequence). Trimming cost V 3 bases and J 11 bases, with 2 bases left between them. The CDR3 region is CSARSQHF. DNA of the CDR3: TGCAGTGCTAGGTCCCAGCATTTT.

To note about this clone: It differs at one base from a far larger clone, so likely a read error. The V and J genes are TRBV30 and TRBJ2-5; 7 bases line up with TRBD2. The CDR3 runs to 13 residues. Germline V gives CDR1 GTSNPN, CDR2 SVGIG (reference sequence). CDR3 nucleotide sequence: TGTTCCTGGAGTGCGCCAGCGGGGGAGACCCAGTACTTC. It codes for CSWSAPAGETQYF.

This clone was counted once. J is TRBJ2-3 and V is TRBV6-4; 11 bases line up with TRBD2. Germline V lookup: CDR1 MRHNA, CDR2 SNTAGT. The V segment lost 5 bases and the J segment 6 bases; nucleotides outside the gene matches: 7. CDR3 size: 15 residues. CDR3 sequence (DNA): TGTGCCAGCAGTCGACTAGCGGGACCGACGGATACGCAGTATTTT. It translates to CASSRLAGPTDTQYF.

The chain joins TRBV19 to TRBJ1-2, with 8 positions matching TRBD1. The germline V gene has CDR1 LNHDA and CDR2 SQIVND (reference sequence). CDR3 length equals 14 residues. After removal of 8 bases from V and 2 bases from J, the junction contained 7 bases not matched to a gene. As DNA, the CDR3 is TGTGCCAGTGCCCCGGACAGGGAAAACTATGGCTACACCTTC. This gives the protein CASAPDRENYGYTF. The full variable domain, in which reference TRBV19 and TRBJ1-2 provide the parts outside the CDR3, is DGGITQSPKYLFRKEGQNVTLSCEQNLNHDAMYWYRQDPGQGLRLIYYSQIVNDFQKGDIAEGYSVSREKKESFPLTVTSAQKNPTAFYLCASAPDRENYGYTFGSGTRLTVV.

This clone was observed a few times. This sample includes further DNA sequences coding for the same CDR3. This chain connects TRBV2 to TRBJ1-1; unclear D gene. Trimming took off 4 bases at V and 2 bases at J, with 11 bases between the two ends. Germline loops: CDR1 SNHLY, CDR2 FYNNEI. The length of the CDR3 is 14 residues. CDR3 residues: CASSVEVGNTEAFF. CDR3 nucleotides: TGTGCCAGCAGTGTGGAAGTGGGAAACACTGAAGCTTTCTTT. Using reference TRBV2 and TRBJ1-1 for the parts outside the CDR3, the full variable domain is EPEVTQTPSHQVTQMGQEVILRCVPISNHLYFYWYRQILGQKVEFLVSFYNNEISEKSEIFDDQFSVERPDGSNFTLKIRSTKLEDSAMYFCASSVEVGNTEAFFGQGTRLTVV.

The CDR3 bases are TGTGCCAGCAGCTTAGCTTGGGACCAGGGTGAGGCGCAGTACTTC. Protein product: CASSLAWDQGEAQYF. The genes are TRBV11-2 and TRBJ2-7; D may match TRBD1 or TRBD2 (5 bases each). Germline V gives CDR1 SGHAT, CDR2 FQNNGV. V dropped 1 base and J dropped 9 bases, with 19 bases sitting between them. This CDR3 contains 15 residues.

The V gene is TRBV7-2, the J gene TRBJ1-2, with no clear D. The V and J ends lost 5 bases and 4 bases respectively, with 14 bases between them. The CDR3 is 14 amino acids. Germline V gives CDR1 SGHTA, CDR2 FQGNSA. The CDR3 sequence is CASSPSRHFYGYTF. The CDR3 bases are TGTGCCAGCAGCCCAAGTCGGCACTTCTATGGCTACACCTTC. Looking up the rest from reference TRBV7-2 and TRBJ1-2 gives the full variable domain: GAGVSQSPSNKVTEKGKDVELRCDPISGHTALYWYRQSLGQGLEFLIYFQGNSAPDKSGLPSDRFSAERTGGSVSTLTIQRTQQEDSAVYLCASSPSRHFYGYTFGSGTRLTVV.

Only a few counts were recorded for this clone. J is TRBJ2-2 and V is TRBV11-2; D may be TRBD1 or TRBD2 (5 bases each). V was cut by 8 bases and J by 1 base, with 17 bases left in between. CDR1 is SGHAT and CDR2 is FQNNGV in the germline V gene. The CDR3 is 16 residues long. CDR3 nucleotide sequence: TGTGCCAGCCTCCCTCGGGAAGGGGTGAACACCGGGGAGCTGTTTTTT. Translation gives CASLPREGVNTGELFF. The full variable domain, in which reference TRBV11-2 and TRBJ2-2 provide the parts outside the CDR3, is EAGVAQSPRYKIIEKRQSVAFWCNPISGHATLYWYQQILGQGPKLLIQFQNNGVVDDSQLPKDRFSAERLKGVDSTLKIQPAKLEDSAVYLCASLPREGVNTGELFFGEGSRLTVL.

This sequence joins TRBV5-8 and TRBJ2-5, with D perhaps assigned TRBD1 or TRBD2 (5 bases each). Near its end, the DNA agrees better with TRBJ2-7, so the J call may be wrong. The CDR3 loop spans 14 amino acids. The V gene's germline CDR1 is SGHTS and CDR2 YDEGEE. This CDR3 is CASSPPGATYEQYF. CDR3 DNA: TGTGCCAGCAGCCCTCCCGGGGCTACTTACGAGCAGTACTTC.

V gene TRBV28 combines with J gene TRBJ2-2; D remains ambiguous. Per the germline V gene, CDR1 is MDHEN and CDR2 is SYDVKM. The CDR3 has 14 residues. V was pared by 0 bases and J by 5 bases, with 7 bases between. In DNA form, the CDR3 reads TGTGCCAGCAGTTTATGGCAGGTGACCGGGGAGCTGTTTTTT. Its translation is CASSLWQVTGELFF.

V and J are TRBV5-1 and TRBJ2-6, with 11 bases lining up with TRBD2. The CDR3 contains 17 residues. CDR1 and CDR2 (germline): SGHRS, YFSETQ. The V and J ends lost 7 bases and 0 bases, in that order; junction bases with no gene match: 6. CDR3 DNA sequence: TGCGCCAGCTCGCCTAGCGGGAGGAGCTCTGGGGCCAACGTCCTGACTTTC. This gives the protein CASSPSGRSSGANVLTF.

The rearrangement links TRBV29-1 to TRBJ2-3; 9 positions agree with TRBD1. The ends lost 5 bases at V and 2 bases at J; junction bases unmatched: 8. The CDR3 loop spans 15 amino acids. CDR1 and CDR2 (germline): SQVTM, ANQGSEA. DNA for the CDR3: TGCAGCGTTCAAACCGGGACAGGGTACACAGATACGCAGTATTTT. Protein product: CSVQTGTGYTDTQYF.

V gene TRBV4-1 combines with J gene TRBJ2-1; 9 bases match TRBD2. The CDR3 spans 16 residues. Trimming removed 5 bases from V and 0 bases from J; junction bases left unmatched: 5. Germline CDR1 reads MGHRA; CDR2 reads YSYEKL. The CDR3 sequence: CASSSSGVSSYNEQFF. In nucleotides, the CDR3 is TGCGCCAGCAGCTCTAGCGGGGTGAGCTCCTACAATGAGCAGTTCTTC.

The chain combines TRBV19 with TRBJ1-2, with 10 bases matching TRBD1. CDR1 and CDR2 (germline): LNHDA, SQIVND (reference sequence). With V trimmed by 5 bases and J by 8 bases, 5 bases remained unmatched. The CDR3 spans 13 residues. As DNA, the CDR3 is TGTGCCAGTAGTTTTGGACAGGGGGTCGGCTACACCTTC. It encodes CASSFGQGVGYTF. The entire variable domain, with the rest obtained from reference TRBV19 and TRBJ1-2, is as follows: DGGITQSPKYLFRKEGQNVTLSCEQNLNHDAMYWYRQDPGQGLRLIYYSQIVNDFQKGDIAEGYSVSREKKESFPLTVTSAQKNPTAFYLCASSFGQGVGYTFGSGTRLTVV.

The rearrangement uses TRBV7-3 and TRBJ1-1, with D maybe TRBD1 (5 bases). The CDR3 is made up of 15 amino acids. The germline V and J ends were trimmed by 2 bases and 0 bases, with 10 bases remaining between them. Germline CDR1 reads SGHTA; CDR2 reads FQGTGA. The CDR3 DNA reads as TGTGCCAGCAGCTTAGACGGGGGGATGAACACTGAAGCTTTCTTT. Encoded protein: CASSLDGGMNTEAFF. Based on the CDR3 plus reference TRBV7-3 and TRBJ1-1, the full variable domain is GAGVSQTPSNKVTEKGKYVELRCDPISGHTALYWYRQSLGQGPEFLIYFQGTGAADDSGLPNDRFFAVRPEGSVSTLKIQRTERGDSAVYLCASSLDGGMNTEAFFGQGTRLTVV.

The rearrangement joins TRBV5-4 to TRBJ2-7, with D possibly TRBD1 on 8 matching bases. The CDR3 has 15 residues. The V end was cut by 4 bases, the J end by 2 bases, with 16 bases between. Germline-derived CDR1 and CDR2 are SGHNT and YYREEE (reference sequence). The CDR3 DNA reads TGTGCCAGCAGCGGGGGGGGACAGGTGACCTACGAGCAGTACTTC. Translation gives CASSGGGQVTYEQYF.